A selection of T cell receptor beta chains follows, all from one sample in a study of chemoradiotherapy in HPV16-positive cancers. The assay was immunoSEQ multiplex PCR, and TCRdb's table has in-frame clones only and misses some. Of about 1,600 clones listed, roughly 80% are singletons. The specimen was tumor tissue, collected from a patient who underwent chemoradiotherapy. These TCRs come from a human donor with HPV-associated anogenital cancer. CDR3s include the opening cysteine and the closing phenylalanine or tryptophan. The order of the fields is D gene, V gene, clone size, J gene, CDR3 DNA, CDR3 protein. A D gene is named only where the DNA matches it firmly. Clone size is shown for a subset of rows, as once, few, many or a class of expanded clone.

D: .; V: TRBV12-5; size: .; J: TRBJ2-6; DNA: TGTGCTAGTGGTATTCACTCTGCAGGACAAAGTCGGGCCAACGTCCTGACTTTC; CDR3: CASGIHSAGQSRANVLTF
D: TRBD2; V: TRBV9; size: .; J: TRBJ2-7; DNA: TGTGCCAGCAGCGGTACTAGCGGGGGCTTCTACGAGCAGTACTTC; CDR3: CASSGTSGGFYEQYF
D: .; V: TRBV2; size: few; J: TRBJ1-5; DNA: TGTGCCAGCAGTGAAGGGGAAAATAGCAATCAGCCCCAGCATTTT; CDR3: CASSEGENSNQPQHF
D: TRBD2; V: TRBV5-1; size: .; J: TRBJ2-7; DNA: TGCGCCAGCAGCTCGGGACTAGCGGGGACCTACGAGCAGTACTTC; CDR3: CASSSGLAGTYEQYF
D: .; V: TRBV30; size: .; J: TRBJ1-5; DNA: TGTGCCTGGAGTTCCCCAGGGGGCAATCAGCCCCAGCATTTT; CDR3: CAWSSPGGNQPQHF
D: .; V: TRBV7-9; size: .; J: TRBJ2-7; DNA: TGTGCCAGCAGCTTACAGGGGTTCCACGAGCAGTACTTC; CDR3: CASSLQGFHEQYF
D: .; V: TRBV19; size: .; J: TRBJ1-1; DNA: TGTGCCAGTAGTAGTGACAGGTTGAACACTGAAGCTTTCTTT; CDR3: CASSSDRLNTEAFF
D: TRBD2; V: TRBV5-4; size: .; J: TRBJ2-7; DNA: TGTGCCAGCAGCTTGGACCGACCCCGGAGGGTGACTAGCGGCTCCTACGAGCAGTACTTC; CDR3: CASSLDRPRRVTSGSYEQYF
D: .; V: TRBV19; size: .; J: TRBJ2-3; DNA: TGTGCCAGTAGTTTTCACAGGGTTACAGATACGCAGTATTTT; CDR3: CASSFHRVTDTQYF
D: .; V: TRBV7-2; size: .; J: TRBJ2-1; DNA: TGTGCCAGCAAAATGGGGGTGGGATCTTACAATGAGCAGTTCTTC; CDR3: CASKMGVGSYNEQFF
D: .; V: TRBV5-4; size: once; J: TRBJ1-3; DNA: TGTGCCAGCAGCCGCGAGGGGGGGCCAGGCGGAAACACCATATATTTT; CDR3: CASSREGGPGGNTIYF
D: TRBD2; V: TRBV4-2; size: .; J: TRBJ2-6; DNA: TGTGCCAGCAGCCAAGATCTTCCGGGACTAGCGGGAGGGGGGGCCAACGTCCTGACTTTC; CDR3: CASSQDLPGLAGGGANVLTF
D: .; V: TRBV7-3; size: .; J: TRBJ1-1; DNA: TGTGCCAGCAGCTTAGCGGGTACTACTGAAGCTTTCTTT; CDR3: CASSLAGTTEAFF
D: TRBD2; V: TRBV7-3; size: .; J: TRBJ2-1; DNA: TGTGCCAGCAGCCCCTCTAGCGGGGGCGGTCGGGGTGAGCAGTTCTTC; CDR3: CASSPSSGGGRGEQFF
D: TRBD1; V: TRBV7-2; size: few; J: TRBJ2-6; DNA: TGTGCCAGCAGCTTCCGACAGGGCCTCTCTGGGGCCAACGTCCTGACTTTC; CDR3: CASSFRQGLSGANVLTF
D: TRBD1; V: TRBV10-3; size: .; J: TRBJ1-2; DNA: TGTGCCATCAGTGAGGGTCAGGGGGCTGGCTACACCTTC; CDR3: CAISEGQGAGYTF
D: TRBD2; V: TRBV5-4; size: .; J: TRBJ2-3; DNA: TGTGCCAGCAGCTTGGGAAGCGGGAGGGCCGGAGATACGCAGTATTTT; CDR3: CASSLGSGRAGDTQYF
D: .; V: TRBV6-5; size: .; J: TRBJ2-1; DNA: TGTGCCAGCGGGACGCGGGTCCGAGAGCGTAATGAGCAGTTCTTC; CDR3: CASGTRVRERNEQFF
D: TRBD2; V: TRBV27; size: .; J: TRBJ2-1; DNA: TGTGCCAGCAGTACTGGGCGGGAGAGCTCCTACAATGAGCAGTTCTTC; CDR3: CASSTGRESSYNEQFF
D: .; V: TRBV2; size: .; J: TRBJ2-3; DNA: TGTGCCAGCAGTGAAGGGACAGAATTCACAGATACGCAGTATTTT; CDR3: CASSEGTEFTDTQYF
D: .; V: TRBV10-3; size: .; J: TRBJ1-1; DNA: TGTGCCATCAGTGGTGAGGGGTTCAACACTGAAGCTTTCTTT; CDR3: CAISGEGFNTEAFF
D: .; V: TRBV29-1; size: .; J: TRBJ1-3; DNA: TGCAGCGGATGGGGGGTTTCAAGCTCTGGAAACACCATATATTTT; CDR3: CSGWGVSSSGNTIYF
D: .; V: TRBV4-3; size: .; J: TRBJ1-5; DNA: TGCGCCAGCAGCCAGTCCCGAGGGGGGTTTCAGCCCCAGCATTTT; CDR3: CASSQSRGGFQPQHF
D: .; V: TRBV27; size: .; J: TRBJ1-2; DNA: TGTGCCAGCAGTTTAGGCAGCCTAGACTATGGCTACACCTTC; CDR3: CASSLGSLDYGYTF
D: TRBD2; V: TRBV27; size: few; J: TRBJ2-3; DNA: TGTGCCAGCAGTTTGCCGGGGGGGCCCGATACGCAGTATTTT; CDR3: CASSLPGGPDTQYF
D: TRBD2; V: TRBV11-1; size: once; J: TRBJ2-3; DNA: TGTGCCAGCAGCGGGGGACTAGCCTTCGGCGCAGATACGCAGTATTTT; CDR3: CASSGGLAFGADTQYF
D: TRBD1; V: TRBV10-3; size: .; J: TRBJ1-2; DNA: TGTGCCATCAGTGAAGTGGACAGGGGGGATCATGGCTACACCTTC; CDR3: CAISEVDRGDHGYTF